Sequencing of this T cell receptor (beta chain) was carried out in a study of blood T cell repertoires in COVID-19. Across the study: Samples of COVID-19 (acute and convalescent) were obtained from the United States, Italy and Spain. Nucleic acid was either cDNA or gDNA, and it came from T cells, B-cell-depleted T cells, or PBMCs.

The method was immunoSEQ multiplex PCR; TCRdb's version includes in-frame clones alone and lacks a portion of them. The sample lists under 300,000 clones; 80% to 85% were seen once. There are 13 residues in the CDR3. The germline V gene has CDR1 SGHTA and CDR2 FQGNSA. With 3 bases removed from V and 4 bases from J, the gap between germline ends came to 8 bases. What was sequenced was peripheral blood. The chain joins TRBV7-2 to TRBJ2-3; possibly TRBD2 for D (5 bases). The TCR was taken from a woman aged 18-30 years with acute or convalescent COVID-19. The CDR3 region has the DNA TGTGCCAGCAGCTTCGGGGTGGCAGATACGCAGTATTTT. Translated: CASSFGVADTQYF.